This paragraph reports one T cell receptor beta chain. Its specificity is not known. A second PCR of about 7 to 12 cycles used a sample-barcoded 5' primer and a J-beta primer mix. TCRdb processed the 5' RACE reads anew with MiXCR; each CDR3 protein has one entry. The sample shows approximately 940,000 distinct CDR3 sequences, around 49% of them seen only once. V was shortened by 0 bases and J by 7 bases, with 19 bases between the two germline ends. Germline-derived CDR1 and CDR2 are SGHRS and YFSETQ. The CDR3 spans 17 residues. Samples each had at least 5.5 micrograms of total RNA extracted. The record originates from a study of blood T cells in healthy people across ages. Study outcomes and limitations: Among T cells, TCR beta diversity per million cells dropped roughly linearly as age rose.

Sequencing was carried out using blood. This clonotype originated in a man aged 25-45 years in good health. The chain employs TRBV5-1 and TRBJ1-4; the D is unclear. CDR3 nucleotide sequence: TGCGCCAGCAGCTTGGCCCCTTCGCGGGGATCGGGTGAAAAACTGTTTTTT. Translating gives CASSLAPSRGSGEKLFF. The full variable domain, completed using reference TRBV5-1 and TRBJ1-4, is KAGVTQTPRYLIKTRGQQVTLSCSPISGHRSVSWYQQTPGQGLQFLFEYFSETQRNKGNFPGRFSGRQFSNSRSEMNVSTLELGDSALYLCASSLAPSRGSGEKLFFGSGTQLSVL.